The 4 T cell receptor beta chains below were found in one sample sequenced in a study of shared clonotypes between healthy human individuals. Assay used: immunoSEQ multiplex PCR; TCRdb lists only in-frame clones, some missing. The sample carries about 2.4 million clones, 80% to 95% recorded once. Material for sequencing was naive CD4+ T cells from PBMCs. Subset defined: CD45RA+ positively selected. The receptors here all came from a man in his late teens or twenties in good health. Some clones in this sample may be carry-over from other donors' samples.

V and J are TRBV6-1 and TRBJ2-2, with 7 bases aligning to TRBD2. V was pared by 4 bases and J by 2 bases, with 4 bases of the junction left unmatched. CDR1 MNHNS and CDR2 SASEGT come from the germline V gene. This CDR3 has 15 amino acids. In DNA form, the CDR3 reads TGTGCCAGCAGTGCGACTAGCCGTAACACCGGGGAGCTGTTTTTT. Residues: CASSATSRNTGELFF.

The V call is TRBV6-1, the J call TRBJ2-7; D uncertain. This CDR3 spans 15 amino acids. Germline V gene lookup returns CDR1 MNHNS and CDR2 SASEGT. V gave up 6 bases and J gave up 3 bases, with 18 bases separating them. Here the CDR3 DNA reads TGTGCCAGCAGCTGGACGATTGACCCTCTCTACGAGCAGTACTTC. It codes for CASSWTIDPLYEQYF.

Comment on this clone: The sample has other DNA sequences that encode this CDR3 too. This chain uses TRBV7-8 with TRBJ1-1; D possibly corresponds to TRBD1 (5 bases). The CDR3 extends over 14 amino acids. V shed 3 bases and J shed 1 base, with 9 bases lying between them. Germline V gene data show CDR1 as SGHVS and CDR2 as FQNEAQ. The CDR3 sequence is CASSLVGGNTEAFF. The DNA of the CDR3 is TGTGCCAGCAGCTTGGTCGGGGGGAACACTGAAGCTTTCTTT. Combining the CDR3 with reference TRBV7-8 and TRBJ1-1 gives the whole variable domain GAGVSQSPRYKVAKRGQDVALRCDPISGHVSLFWYQQALGQGPEFLTYFQNEAQLDKSGLPSDRFFAERPEGSVSTLKIQRTQQEDSAVYLCASSLVGGNTEAFFGQGTRLTVV.

This rearrangement joins TRBV19 to TRBJ1-2, with D tentatively TRBD1 (6 bases). The V gene lost 3 bases and the J gene lost 5 bases, with 16 bases spanning the gap. There are 15 residues in the CDR3. In germline, CDR1 is LNHDA, CDR2 SQIVND (reference sequence). This CDR3 reads CASSISGHSSYGYTF. CDR3 DNA sequence: TGTGCCAGTAGTATTTCGGGACATTCATCGTATGGCTACACCTTC.